A selection of T cell receptor beta chains follows, all from one sample in a study of T cell changes during pregnancy in multiple sclerosis. Profiled with immunoSEQ multiplex PCR; TCRdb holds only in-frame clones, not every one. Here the sample spans around 99,000 clones, 80% to 95% being singletons. The input for sequencing was peripheral blood, taken in the first trimester of pregnancy. The receptors originated from a female donor with multiple sclerosis, enrolled in a pregnancy study. Both conserved end residues are part of each CDR3. A D gene is named only where the DNA matches it firmly. Expanded clones get a size class; other rows say once, few or many, or leave the size out.

D,size,V,J,DNA,CDR3
NA,NA,TRBV15,TRBJ1-5,TGTGCCACCAGCAGCGAGGGAGATCAGCCCCAGCATTTT,CATSSEGDQPQHF
NA,NA,TRBV28,TRBJ2-5,TGTGCCAGCAGTTTAACAGGGAATCGGGAGACCCAGTACTTC,CASSLTGNRETQYF
NA,NA,TRBV5-5,TRBJ2-4,TGTGCCAGCAGCTTGGCCGGTATCGACACTAAAAACATTCAGTACTTC,CASSLAGIDTKNIQYF
NA,once,TRBV5-1,TRBJ2-5,TGCGCCAGCAGCTTGAATGGGAGACAGGGAGGCGGCCAAGAGACCCAGTACTTC,CASSLNGRQGGGQETQYF
TRBD2,NA,TRBV6-1,TRBJ2-3,TGTGCCAGTAGCGGGAACACAGATACGCAGTATTTT,CASSGNTDTQYF
NA,NA,TRBV11-3,TRBJ2-2,TGTGCCAGCAGCCCGAGAGGGGGAGCGGCCACCGGGGAGCTGTTTTTT,CASSPRGGAATGELFF
NA,NA,TRBV28,TRBJ2-3,TGTGCCAGCAGTTTATTGGAGAGCACAGATACGCAGTATTTT,CASSLLESTDTQYF
TRBD1,NA,TRBV7-9,TRBJ2-2,TGTGCCAGCAGCCAACGGACAGGGACCGGGGAGCTGTTTTTT,CASSQRTGTGELFF
NA,NA,TRBV9,TRBJ2-5,TGTGCCAGCAGCGTAGAGGGGTCAGGGACCCAGTACTTC,CASSVEGSGTQYF
TRBD2,NA,TRBV5-1,TRBJ2-3,TGCGCCAGCAGCTTAACCGGGACTAGCGCGAGCACAGATACGCAGTATTTT,CASSLTGTSASTDTQYF
TRBD2,NA,TRBV5-4,TRBJ2-7,TGTGCCAGCAGCCCCTCGGGTATACTAGCGGGAGGGAACGAGCAGTACTTC,CASSPSGILAGGNEQYF
TRBD1,NA,TRBV19,TRBJ2-7,TGTGCCAGTAATCCGGGACAGGGGACCCTCGAGCAGTACTTC,CASNPGQGTLEQYF
NA,NA,TRBV9,TRBJ2-7,TGTGCCAGCAGCGCCATTCAGGGGTCCGGGCCCTACGAGCAGTACTTC,CASSAIQGSGPYEQYF
NA,NA,TRBV7-9,TRBJ2-2,TGTGCCAGCAGCGCTGCCCGAGCTGCGAACACCGGGGAGCTGTTTTTT,CASSAARAANTGELFF
TRBD1,NA,TRBV30,TRBJ1-4,TGTGCCTGGAGTACATACCCCGAACCCGGGACAGGGGATGAAAAACTGTTTTTT,CAWSTYPEPGTGDEKLFF
NA,NA,TRBV11-3,TRBJ2-3,TGTGCCAGCAGCTTAGTTCGTTGGGGGCTTTCTAGCACAGATACGCAGTATTTT,CASSLVRWGLSSTDTQYF
TRBD1,NA,TRBV6-1,TRBJ1-3,TGTTCTACAGGGGCTGGAAACACCATATATTTT,CSTGAGNTIYF
TRBD2,NA,TRBV7-2,TRBJ2-7,TGTGCCAGCAGCTTAACTAGCGGGTTTTCATCCTACGAGCAGTACTTC,CASSLTSGFSSYEQYF
NA,NA,TRBV28,TRBJ1-1,TGTGCCAGCAGTTTCTTCGCAGGTTGGGACACTGAAGCTTTCTTT,CASSFFAGWDTEAFF
NA,NA,TRBV10-3,TRBJ2-1,TGTGCCATCAGTCCACAAAACCTCTACAATGAGCAGTTCTTC,CAISPQNLYNEQFF
NA,NA,TRBV7-8,TRBJ2-1,TGTGCCAGCAGCCAGACTCGTAGCTCCTACAATGAGCAGTTCTTC,CASSQTRSSYNEQFF
NA,NA,TRBV30,TRBJ2-2,TGTGCCTGGAGTGTAAGGAGCGTCACCGGGGAGCTGTTTTTT,CAWSVRSVTGELFF
TRBD1,NA,TRBV27,TRBJ2-7,TGTGCCACCCGGACAGGTCTGTTCCTGATATCCTACGAGCAGTACTTC,CATRTGLFLISYEQYF
TRBD2,once,TRBV27,TRBJ2-7,TGTGCCAGCCGGGGGGCTAGCGGGTACGACGAGCAGTACTTC,CASRGASGYDEQYF
NA,NA,TRBV27,TRBJ2-7,TGTGCCAGCAGTTGGGGGCTTGACTACGAGCAGTACTTC,CASSWGLDYEQYF
TRBD1,NA,TRBV7-6,TRBJ1-2,TGTGCCAGCAGCTTGGGACAGGGCTATGGCTACACCTTC,CASSLGQGYGYTF
TRBD1,NA,TRBV15,TRBJ1-3,TGTGCCACCAGCAGTGACGCTGGGACAGTCATTGAAGATTTCTCTGGAAACACCATATATTTT,CATSSDAGTVIEDFSGNTIYF
NA,NA,TRBV20-1,TRBJ1-1,TGCAGTGCTTTCGGACAGACTGAAGCTTTCTTT,CSAFGQTEAFF
TRBD1,NA,TRBV4-1,TRBJ2-6,TGCGCCAGCAGCCAGGGGACAGGGGGCTCTGGGGCCAACGTCCTGACTTTC,CASSQGTGGSGANVLTF
NA,once,TRBV27,TRBJ2-2,TGTGCCAGCAGTTTACTAGGGGTCACCGGGGAGCTGTTTTTT,CASSLLGVTGELFF
TRBD1,NA,TRBV5-1,TRBJ2-7,TGCGCCAGCAGCTTGGAGACAGGGCTCCCCTACGAGCAGTACTTC,CASSLETGLPYEQYF
TRBD2,NA,TRBV30,TRBJ2-2,TGTGCCTGGGGTGAGACTAGCGGCACCGGGGAGCTGTTTTTT,CAWGETSGTGELFF
TRBD1,NA,TRBV28,TRBJ2-4,TGTGCCAGCAGTTTTGGCACCCGAGACAGGGGCCTAAACATTCAGTACTTC,CASSFGTRDRGLNIQYF
TRBD2,NA,TRBV4-3,TRBJ2-7,TGCGCCAGCAGCTTCGGACTAGCGGGAACCTACGAGCAGTACTTC,CASSFGLAGTYEQYF
TRBD2,once,TRBV7-6,TRBJ2-2,TGTGCCAGCAGCCCGACTAGCGTACTGAACACCGGGGAGCTGTTTTTT,CASSPTSVLNTGELFF
NA,NA,TRBV4-1,TRBJ1-3,TGCGCCAGCAGCCATTCGGCGGAGGGGCTTGGAAACACCATATATTTT,CASSHSAEGLGNTIYF
NA,NA,TRBV7-7,TRBJ2-3,TGTGCTAGCAGCTTATCTAGCACAGATACGCAGTATTTT,CASSLSSTDTQYF
NA,NA,TRBV28,TRBJ2-7,TGTGCCAGCAGCCCACAGGGCTACGAGCAGTACTTC,CASSPQGYEQYF
TRBD1,NA,TRBV7-2,TRBJ1-2,TGTGCCAGCAGCTTAGTGGGGACAGGGCTGGGAGGCTACACCTTC,CASSLVGTGLGGYTF
TRBD2,NA,TRBV7-8,TRBJ2-7,TGTGCCAGCAGCTTGACGGGACTAGCGGGCGAGCAGTACTTC,CASSLTGLAGEQYF
NA,NA,TRBV5-1,TRBJ1-5,TGCGCCAGCAGTAGGGAGGGGGGCAATCAGCCCCAGCATTTT,CASSREGGNQPQHF
NA,NA,TRBV18,TRBJ2-6,TGTGCCACCTCGGGAGCTGGGGCCAACGTCCTGACTTTC,CATSGAGANVLTF
NA,NA,TRBV19,TRBJ2-1,TGTGCCAGTAGTCCCCAGGGAGGTGAGCAGTTCTTC,CASSPQGGEQFF
NA,NA,TRBV9,TRBJ1-2,TGTGCCAGCAGCAAAAACAGCTATGGCTACACCTTC,CASSKNSYGYTF
NA,NA,TRBV28,TRBJ2-7,TGTGCCAGCAGTTGGGACTTAAGAGGTTCCTACGAGCAGTACTTC,CASSWDLRGSYEQYF
NA,NA,TRBV7-8,TRBJ2-7,TGTGCCAGCAGCTTGCAGGGATTCGACGAGCAGTACTTC,CASSLQGFDEQYF